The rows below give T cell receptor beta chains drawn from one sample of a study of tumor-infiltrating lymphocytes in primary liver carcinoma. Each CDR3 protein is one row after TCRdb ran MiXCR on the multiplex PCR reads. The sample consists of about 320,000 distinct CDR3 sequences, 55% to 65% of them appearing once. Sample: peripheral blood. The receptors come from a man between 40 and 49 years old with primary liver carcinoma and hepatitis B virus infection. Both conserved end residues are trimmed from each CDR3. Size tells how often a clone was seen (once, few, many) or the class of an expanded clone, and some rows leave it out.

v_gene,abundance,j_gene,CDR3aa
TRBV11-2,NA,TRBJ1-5,ASSLSGQPQH
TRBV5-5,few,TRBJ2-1,ASSALLSGNPRGF
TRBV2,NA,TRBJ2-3,AKSACQPTDTQY
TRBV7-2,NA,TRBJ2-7,ASSPGYEQN
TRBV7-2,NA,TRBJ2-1,ASSLAQGSVNVQF
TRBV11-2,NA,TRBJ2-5,ASSSGVGQDRETQY
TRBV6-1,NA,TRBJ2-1,AGRAINEQL
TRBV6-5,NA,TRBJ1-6,ASSRASIGLRTFYNSPLH
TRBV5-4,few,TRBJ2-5,ASSSSLFSGRAETQY
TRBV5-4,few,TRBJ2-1,ASSLKIENEQF
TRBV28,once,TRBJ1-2,ASSFPMGYCYT
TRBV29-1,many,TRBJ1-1,SVQGEGEAF
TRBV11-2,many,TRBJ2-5,ASSLVGPAEETQY
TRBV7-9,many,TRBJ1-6,ASSSTGTSPLH
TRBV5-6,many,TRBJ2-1,ASSVMTSGKGGEQF
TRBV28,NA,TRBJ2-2,ASRPGGSIGELF
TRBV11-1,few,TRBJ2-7,ASSSALGGGKQY
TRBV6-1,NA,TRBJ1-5,ASGGGSNQPQH
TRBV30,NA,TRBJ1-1,AGNRGRAGTEAF
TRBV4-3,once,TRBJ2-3,ASSRRLSGRVSDTQY
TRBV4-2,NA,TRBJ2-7,ASSQDRTGRKYEQY
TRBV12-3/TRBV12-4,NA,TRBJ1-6,ASSLKNSPLH
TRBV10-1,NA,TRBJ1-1,ASNQDRGWTEAF
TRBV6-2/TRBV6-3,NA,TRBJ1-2,ASSHGTGGYYGYT
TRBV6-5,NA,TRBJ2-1,ASTWDNEQF
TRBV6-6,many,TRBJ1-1,ASTLGEGSTEAF
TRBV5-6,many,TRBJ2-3,ASSKSGTKDTQY
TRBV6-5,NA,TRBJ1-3,ASGFGQGRVGNTIY
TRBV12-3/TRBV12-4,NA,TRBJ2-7,ASRSGTKDEQC
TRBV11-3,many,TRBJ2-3,ASKSGGSTDTQY
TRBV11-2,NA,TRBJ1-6,ASSSPPGQGNSPFH
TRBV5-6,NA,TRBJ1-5,ASSSLGAKGDQPQH
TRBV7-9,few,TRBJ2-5,ASRTGTIQETQY
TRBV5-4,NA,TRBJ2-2,AIPHGKVLAGEAGELF
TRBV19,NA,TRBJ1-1,ASSMSGSMNTEAF
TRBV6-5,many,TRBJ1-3,AERWGENTIY
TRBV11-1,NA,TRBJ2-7,ASRGKRSCEQY
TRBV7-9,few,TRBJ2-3,ASSRDRRDTQY
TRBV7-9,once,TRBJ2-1,ASSFGSSNEQF
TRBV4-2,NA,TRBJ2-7,ASNQEGGGRAAYEQY
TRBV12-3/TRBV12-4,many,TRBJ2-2,ASSPNPGELF
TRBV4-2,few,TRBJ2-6,ASSQDWGGRSGANVLT
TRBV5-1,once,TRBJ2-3,ASSLGSYADTQY
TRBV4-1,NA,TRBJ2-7,APDSPERKRPSHYEQY
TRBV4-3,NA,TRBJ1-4,ASSQDLPGQLEKLF
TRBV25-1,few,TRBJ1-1,ASSVGTNTEAF
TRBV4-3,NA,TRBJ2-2,VSSQDLGGELF
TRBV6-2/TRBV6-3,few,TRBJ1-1,ASSYGGRTEAF
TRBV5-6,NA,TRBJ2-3,ASSLGFSPSTDTQY
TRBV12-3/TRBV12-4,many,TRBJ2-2,ASSQGVGGELF
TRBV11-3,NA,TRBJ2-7,ASSFMTPGGYEQY
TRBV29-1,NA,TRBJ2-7,SVEEGRAAHC
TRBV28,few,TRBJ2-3,ASQLIQGTDTQY